A selection of T cell receptor beta chains follows, all from one sample in a study of early T cells in non-severe SARS-CoV-2 infection. TCRdb passed the 5' RACE reads through MiXCR, listing each CDR3 protein once. Found here are about 110,000 distinct CDR3 sequences, roughly an eighth of them singletons; the top ten hold around 3%. Source material: whole blood. These receptors all come from an adult who was a healthcare worker with PCR-confirmed SARS-CoV-2 infection or an uninfected control (not recorded which). Both conserved end residues are part of each CDR3. D genes are given only for firm matches. Where a row states a size, it is once, few, many or the class of an expanded clone; other rows omit it.

size: -; D: -; J: TRBJ1-4; V: TRBV12-3/TRBV12-4; DNA: TGTGCCAGCAGTTTGCAGGGGCTCAATGAAAAACTGTTTTTT; CDR3: CASSLQGLNEKLFF
size: few; D: TRBD2; J: TRBJ2-1; V: TRBV27; DNA: TGTGCCAGCAGTTTTTACGCGGGAGGAATCAATGAGCAGTTCTTC; CDR3: CASSFYAGGINEQFF
size: few; D: -; J: TRBJ2-2; V: TRBV27; DNA: TGTGCCAGCAGACCTCCGGGGAACACCGGGGAGCTGTTTTTT; CDR3: CASRPPGNTGELFF
size: -; D: -; J: TRBJ1-5; V: TRBV12-3/TRBV12-4; DNA: TGTGCCGGCTCCTCGCTCGGGGAGACTCAGCCCCAGCATTTT; CDR3: CAGSSLGETQPQHF
size: -; D: TRBD1; J: TRBJ1-1; V: TRBV29-1; DNA: TGCAGCGTCTCCCCAGGGGGCACTGAAGCTTTCTTT; CDR3: CSVSPGGTEAFF
size: few; D: -; J: TRBJ2-5; V: TRBV10-2; DNA: TGCGCCAGCAGGCTACAGGAGACCCAGTACTTC; CDR3: CASRLQETQYF
size: many; D: -; J: TRBJ2-5; V: TRBV5-1; DNA: TGCGCCAGCAGCGGGGGGGCCGGGGAGACCCAGTACTTC; CDR3: CASSGGAGETQYF
size: few; D: TRBD2; J: TRBJ2-1; V: TRBV20-1; DNA: TGCAGTGCTAGAGGACGACTAGCGGGAGTATCTGAGCAGTTCTTC; CDR3: CSARGRLAGVSEQFF
size: few; D: -; J: TRBJ2-7; V: TRBV6-1; DNA: TGTGCCAGCAGTGATAACAGGGCGGGCGAGCAGTACTTC; CDR3: CASSDNRAGEQYF
size: few; D: -; J: TRBJ2-1; V: TRBV21-1; DNA: TGTGCCAGTCCGGGACCTGTGGACAATGAGCAGTTCTTC; CDR3: CASPGPVDNEQFF
size: -; D: TRBD2; J: TRBJ2-7; V: TRBV3-1; DNA: TGTGCCAGCAGCCAAGACCAACGCGGCGGGAGCTCCTACGAGCAGTACTTC; CDR3: CASSQDQRGGSSYEQYF
size: many; D: -; J: TRBJ1-1; V: TRBV5-1; DNA: TGCGCCAGCAGGGTTGACGGCTACACTGAAGCTTTCTTT; CDR3: CASRVDGYTEAFF
size: -; D: -; J: TRBJ2-5; V: TRBV7-2; DNA: TGTGCCAGCAGTATATCCGTCGGGGGCTTAGGAGAGACCCAGTACTTC; CDR3: CASSISVGGLGETQYF
size: -; D: TRBD1; J: TRBJ2-4; V: TRBV6-2/TRBV6-3; DNA: TGTGCCAGCAGTCCGATCCCGGGACAGATAGCCAAAAACATTCAGTACTTC; CDR3: CASSPIPGQIAKNIQYF
size: -; D: -; J: TRBJ2-5; V: TRBV29-1; DNA: TGCAGCGTGTCGGAGACCCAGTACTTC; CDR3: CSVSETQYF
size: -; D: -; J: TRBJ2-1; V: TRBV7-2; DNA: TGTGCCAGCAGGGTCAACCCCTACAATGAGCAGTTCTTC; CDR3: CASRVNPYNEQFF
size: many; D: -; J: TRBJ1-1; V: TRBV12-3/TRBV12-4; DNA: TGTGCCAGCAGTCCCGGTGGGGGGGAAGCTTTCTTT; CDR3: CASSPGGGEAFF
size: -; D: -; J: TRBJ2-3; V: TRBV25-1; DNA: TGTGCCAGCAGCGCCCGGACAGCGCTAGCAGACCGGGGTACGCAGTATTTT; CDR3: CASSARTALADRGTQYF
size: few; D: -; J: TRBJ2-5; V: TRBV27; DNA: TGTGCCAGCAGTTTATCGGGGCAGGTGGGAGAGACCCAGTACTTC; CDR3: CASSLSGQVGETQYF
size: -; D: -; J: TRBJ1-3; V: TRBV12-3/TRBV12-4; DNA: TGTGCCAGTCCCAAGGTTCACACCATATATTTT; CDR3: CASPKVHTIYF
size: many; D: -; J: TRBJ2-2; V: TRBV7-3; DNA: TGTGCCAGCAGCTTAACGGGCAGGGGCTCTAACACCGGGGAGCTGTTTTTT; CDR3: CASSLTGRGSNTGELFF
size: many; D: -; J: TRBJ2-3; V: TRBV6-5; DNA: TGTGCCAGCAGTTACTCGAGGAGTGGCGGTACGCAGTATTTT; CDR3: CASSYSRSGGTQYF
size: few; D: TRBD2; J: TRBJ2-7; V: TRBV12-3/TRBV12-4; DNA: TGTGCCAGCAGTCTCCCTGGGCTAGCGGATGAGCAGTACTTC; CDR3: CASSLPGLADEQYF
size: many; D: TRBD1; J: TRBJ1-5; V: TRBV12-3/TRBV12-4; DNA: TGTGCCAGCAGTTTCTTAGGGGGACAGGCAAATCAGCCCCAGCATTTT; CDR3: CASSFLGGQANQPQHF
size: -; D: TRBD2; J: TRBJ2-1; V: TRBV3-1; DNA: TGTGCCAGCAGCCAAAGGGGGGAGGGTAGCGGGAGGTTCTACAATGAGCAGTTCTTC; CDR3: CASSQRGEGSGRFYNEQFF
size: few; D: -; J: TRBJ2-7; V: TRBV5-4; DNA: TGTGCCAGCAGCTTGGTGGGGACCCCTTCGTACGAGCAGTACTTC; CDR3: CASSLVGTPSYEQYF
size: many; D: -; J: TRBJ2-2; V: TRBV6-6; DNA: TGTGCCAGCAGTTACGTGGTGGAGCTGTTTTTT; CDR3: CASSYVVELFF
size: many; D: TRBD2; J: TRBJ2-5; V: TRBV11-1; DNA: TGTGCCAGCAGCTTCTACAACGCGGGGGGCCAAGAGACCCAGTACTTC; CDR3: CASSFYNAGGQETQYF
size: -; D: -; J: TRBJ2-1; V: TRBV7-8; DNA: TGTGCCAGCAGCTTGGTCGGGACCTTAGGGAATGAGCAGTTCTTC; CDR3: CASSLVGTLGNEQFF
size: few; D: -; J: TRBJ2-1; V: TRBV10-2; DNA: TGCGCCAGCAGAAAGACCACAGTGTACAATGAGCAGTTCTTC; CDR3: CASRKTTVYNEQFF
size: -; D: -; J: TRBJ1-3; V: TRBV11-2; DNA: TGTGCCAGCAGCTTAGATACGTCAGGGTTCGGAAACACCATATATTTT; CDR3: CASSLDTSGFGNTIYF
size: -; D: TRBD2; J: TRBJ2-1; V: TRBV11-3; DNA: TGTGCCAGCAGCTTAGTTCGCGGGGGGGCCGGTCGCCAGCCGTTCTTC; CDR3: CASSLVRGGAGRQPFF
size: many; D: TRBD2; J: TRBJ2-1; V: TRBV20-1; DNA: TGCAGTGCCGGGACTACACTCTCCTACAATGAGCAGTTCTTC; CDR3: CSAGTTLSYNEQFF
size: -; D: TRBD1; J: TRBJ1-4; V: TRBV6-6; DNA: TGTGCCAGCAGTTACTCTGACAGGGTAACCGAAAAACTGTTTTTT; CDR3: CASSYSDRVTEKLFF
size: -; D: TRBD2; J: TRBJ2-2; V: TRBV7-9; DNA: TGTGCCAGCAGCTTAACTAGCGGGGACGCCGGGGAGCTGTTTTTT; CDR3: CASSLTSGDAGELFF
size: -; D: TRBD2; J: TRBJ2-3; V: TRBV7-6; DNA: TGTGCCAGCAGAATGGGCCGAGCGGGAGTCACAGATACGCAGTATTTT; CDR3: CASRMGRAGVTDTQYF
size: few; D: TRBD1; J: TRBJ1-4; V: TRBV5-6; DNA: TGTGCCAGCACCCGACAGGGGCGCGGAGAAAAACTGTTTTTT; CDR3: CASTRQGRGEKLFF
size: many; D: -; J: TRBJ1-2; V: TRBV19; DNA: TGTGCCAGTAGTATAATATTTCGGGATGGCTACACCTTC; CDR3: CASSIIFRDGYTF
size: -; D: TRBD2; J: TRBJ2-3; V: TRBV20-1; DNA: TGCAGTGCTGGGACTAGCGGGAGGACAGATACGCAGTATTTT; CDR3: CSAGTSGRTDTQYF
size: few; D: -; J: TRBJ1-5; V: TRBV21-1; DNA: TGTGCCAGCAGCAAATTCATGGGGTATCAGCCCCAGCATTTT; CDR3: CASSKFMGYQPQHF
size: many; D: -; J: TRBJ2-1; V: TRBV2; DNA: TGTGCCAGCAGTAGCTCTTCCCGCCCGCAGTTCTTC; CDR3: CASSSSSRPQFF
size: -; D: -; J: TRBJ2-3; V: TRBV15; DNA: TGTGCCACCAGCAGAGAGCCCTCCTTTCAGCAGTATTTT; CDR3: CATSREPSFQQYF
size: many; D: -; J: TRBJ2-4; V: TRBV19; DNA: TGTGCCAGTAGTTCTTCTTCCGGGATAAACATTCAGTACTTC; CDR3: CASSSSSGINIQYF
size: -; D: TRBD1; J: TRBJ1-5; V: TRBV6-6; DNA: TGTGCCAGCAGTTACGAGGACAGGCCGAATCAGCCCCAGCATTTT; CDR3: CASSYEDRPNQPQHF
size: -; D: -; J: TRBJ1-1; V: TRBV3-1; DNA: TGTGCCAGCAGCCAAGGTCGGGGGATGAACACTGAAGCTTTCTTT; CDR3: CASSQGRGMNTEAFF
size: few; D: TRBD1; J: TRBJ2-2; V: TRBV5-4; DNA: TGTGCCAGCAGCGGACAGGGGGCGGGCGGGGAGCTGTTTTTT; CDR3: CASSGQGAGGELFF
size: many; D: -; J: TRBJ2-7; V: TRBV5-4; DNA: TGTGCCAGCAGCTTAAGGGAAGCCTACGAGCAGTACTTC; CDR3: CASSLREAYEQYF
size: many; D: -; J: TRBJ1-1; V: TRBV7-3; DNA: TGTGCCAGCAGCTCAACGGGGAACACTGAAGCTTTCTTT; CDR3: CASSSTGNTEAFF
size: -; D: -; J: TRBJ2-4; V: TRBV5-1; DNA: TGCGCCAGCAGCTTGTCGGGGACGGGGGCCTCATACTTC; CDR3: CASSLSGTGASYF
size: many; D: TRBD1; J: TRBJ1-6; V: TRBV10-3; DNA: TGTGCCATCAGTGAGGGGGACAGCGGTTCACCCCTCCACTTT; CDR3: CAISEGDSGSPLHF
size: few; D: TRBD2; J: TRBJ2-7; V: TRBV13; DNA: TGTGCCAGCAGCTCACAGCGGGGGAGAAGCTCCTACGAGCAGTACTTC; CDR3: CASSSQRGRSSYEQYF
size: many; D: TRBD2; J: TRBJ2-7; V: TRBV11-2; DNA: TGTGCCAGCAGCGGAGTGACTAGCGGAACGGCCTACGAGCAGTACTTC; CDR3: CASSGVTSGTAYEQYF
size: -; D: -; J: TRBJ2-7; V: TRBV28; DNA: TGTGCCAGCAGTTCGACTCACGAGCAGTACTTC; CDR3: CASSSTHEQYF